Below are 8 T cell receptor beta chains sequenced from a single sample in a study of beta chain features in type 1 diabetes. The entirety of the isolated RNA underwent reverse transcription, so expressed TCRB transcripts were sequenced. Sequencing used immunoSEQ multiplex PCR; TCRdb keeps in-frame clones, though not all of them. This table has 400,000 to 600,000 clones, roughly 31% appearing once. Sequenced material: naive CD4+ T cells from blood. These receptors originate from a man younger than 35 in good health.

This clone was detected a few times. The chain employs TRBV7-9 and TRBJ2-5; 13 bases align to TRBD2. The CDR3 is 16 residues long. From germline, CDR1 is SEHNR and CDR2 FQNEAQ (reference sequence). J was trimmed by 5 bases and V by 5 bases; bases with no gene match: 8. This chain's CDR3 is CASSELAGGLWETQYF. CDR3 nucleotides: TGTGCCAGCAGCGAACTAGCGGGAGGGCTTTGGGAGACCCAGTACTTC. Complete variable domain (other parts from reference TRBV7-9 and TRBJ2-5): DTGVSQNPRHKITKRGQNVTFRCDPISEHNRLYWYRQTLGQGPEFLTYFQNEAQLEKSRLLSDRFSAERPKGSFSTLEIQRTEQGDSAMYLCASSELAGGLWETQYFGPGTRLLVL.

This clone was counted a few times. This rearrangement joins TRBV18 to TRBJ2-2; D is undetermined. CDR3 length equals 13 residues. V shed 2 bases and J shed 5 bases, with 6 bases lying between them. CDR1 is KGHSH and CDR2 is LQKENI in the germline V gene. CDR3 nucleotides: TGTGCCAGCTCACCAGCAGTGACCGGGGAGCTGTTTTTT. It is translated as CASSPAVTGELFF.

This clone was detected a few times. The V gene is TRBV7-9, the J gene TRBJ2-5, with D possibly being TRBD1 (6 bases). This CDR3 is built from 14 residues. Looked up from germline, CDR1 is SEHNR and CDR2 is FQNEAQ (reference sequence). V lost 6 bases to trimming and J lost 1 base, with 12 bases between them. The CDR3 DNA reads TGTGCCAGCAGTTTCAGGGGATCCCAAGAGACCCAGTACTTC. Its translation: CASSFRGSQETQYF. Full variable domain (rest looked up from reference TRBV7-9 and TRBJ2-5): DTGVSQNPRHKITKRGQNVTFRCDPISEHNRLYWYRQTLGQGPEFLTYFQNEAQLEKSRLLSDRFSAERPKGSFSTLEIQRTEQGDSAMYLCASSFRGSQETQYFGPGTRLLVL.

The genes are TRBV5-1 and TRBJ2-7; no clear D. The CDR3 spans 15 residues. In germline, CDR1 is SGHRS, CDR2 YFSETQ. Trimming took off 4 bases at V and 4 bases at J, with 18 bases between the two ends. In DNA, the CDR3 is TGCGCCAGCAGCCCGGGCGAGACGGCAGTTTACGAGCAGTACTTC. It codes for CASSPGETAVYEQYF.

The chain employs TRBV11-2 and TRBJ2-1; 11 positions match TRBD2. Germline CDR1 and CDR2: SGHAT and FQNNGV. Losses at the gene ends were 5 bases for V and 14 bases for J; bases not matched to a gene: 8. CDR3 size: 13 residues. In DNA, the CDR3 is TGTGCCAGCAGCACGTTAGCGGGAGGGCCGAAGTTCTTC. It translates to CASSTLAGGPKFF. The whole variable domain, filled in from reference TRBV11-2 and TRBJ2-1, reads EAGVAQSPRYKIIEKRQSVAFWCNPISGHATLYWYQQILGQGPKLLIQFQNNGVVDDSQLPKDRFSAERLKGVDSTLKIQPAKLEDSAVYLCASSTLAGGPKFFGPGTRLTVL.

This clone was detected once. The rearrangement links TRBV18 to TRBJ2-4; D might be TRBD2 (6 bases). CDR3 length equals 16 residues. The V and J ends lost 6 bases and 3 bases respectively, with 18 bases between them. The germline CDR1 and CDR2 sequences are KGHSH and LQKENI. CDR3: CASSPRGDGDKNIQYF. The CDR3 region has the DNA TGTGCCAGCTCCCCCCGCGGGGATGGGGACAAAAACATTCAGTACTTC.

This clone came up a few times. In the same sample, other DNA sequences code for this CDR3. The genes are TRBV7-6 and TRBJ1-1; D gene uncertain. The CDR3 is made up of 14 amino acids. Looked up from germline, CDR1 is SGHVS and CDR2 is FNYEAQ. Trimming removed 5 bases at V and 0 bases at J, with 10 bases between. CDR3 loop: CASSLGQMNTEAFF. CDR3 bases: TGTGCCAGCAGCCTCGGGCAGATGAACACTGAAGCTTTCTTT.

This clone has a single count. The chain is built from TRBV30 and TRBJ2-7; D is possibly TRBD1 or TRBD2 (5 bases each). The CDR3 loop spans 14 amino acids. The germline gives CDR1 GTSNPN, CDR2 SVGIG (reference sequence). Trimming removed 0 bases from V and 0 bases from J, with 9 bases in between. The DNA of the CDR3 is TGTGCCTGGAGTGTACGGGGCCTCTCCTACGAGCAGTACTTC. Residues: CAWSVRGLSYEQYF.